This is a list of T cell receptor beta chains from one sample in a study of T cell repertoires in cytomegalovirus infection. No antigen has been identified for these receptors. TCRdb re-called the reads through MiXCR, storing one row per CDR3 protein. The repertoire includes roughly 990,000 distinct CDR3 sequences, 31% of them detected once, and 13% sits in the top ten. Source: cultured CD8+ T cells from PBMCs, taken from culture after CMV antigen stimulation. The origin of the receptors is a human donor in good health (CMV status not recorded). Some clones in this sample may be carry-over from other donors' samples. CDR3s include the opening cysteine and the closing phenylalanine or tryptophan. A D gene is named only where the DNA matches it firmly. Only some rows state a clone size, as once, few, many or a class for expanded clones.

TRBJ2-3 | - | TRBD2 | TRBV27 | TGTGCCAGCAGTCCCCTTAGAACCGGGGGGGCAATAGATACGCAGTATTTT | CASSPLRTGGAIDTQYF
TRBJ1-1 | few | - | TRBV3-1 | TGTGCCAGCAGCTCACATACAGCGAACACTGAAGCTTTCTTT | CASSSHTANTEAFF
TRBJ2-1 | - | TRBD2 | TRBV9 | TGTGCCAGCAGCGTACAGCGGGGGGGCAATGAGCAGTTCTTC | CASSVQRGGNEQFF
TRBJ2-6 | few | TRBD1 | TRBV6-2/TRBV6-3 | TGTGCCAGCTCGGGGACAGGTTACTCTGGGGCCAACGTCCTGACTTTC | CASSGTGYSGANVLTF
TRBJ2-4 | few | - | TRBV7-3 | TGTGCCAGCAGCCAGGGCAGAGCTCTAGCCAAAAACATTCAGTACTTC | CASSQGRALAKNIQYF
TRBJ2-2 | - | TRBD1 | TRBV7-7 | TGTGCTAGCAGCGGATCCGGGACAGGACCCTCGAGAACCGGGGAGCTGTTTTTT | CASSGSGTGPSRTGELFF
TRBJ2-4 | few | TRBD2 | TRBV7-8 | TGTGCCAGCAGCTTAGCGCCGGGACTAGCGGGGGAGGCCAAAAACATTCAGTACTTC | CASSLAPGLAGEAKNIQYF
TRBJ2-3 | - | - | TRBV5-6 | TGTGCCACCAGCCACAGGGATCTCGGAGATACGCAGTATTTT | CATSHRDLGDTQYF
TRBJ1-5 | - | - | TRBV6-8 | TGTGCCAACAGTTCACAAGACATCAGCAATCAGCCCCAGCATTTT | CANSSQDISNQPQHF
TRBJ2-1 | few | - | TRBV19 | TGTGCCAGTAGTATATCCGGGGGCGATGAGCAGTTCTTC | CASSISGGDEQFF